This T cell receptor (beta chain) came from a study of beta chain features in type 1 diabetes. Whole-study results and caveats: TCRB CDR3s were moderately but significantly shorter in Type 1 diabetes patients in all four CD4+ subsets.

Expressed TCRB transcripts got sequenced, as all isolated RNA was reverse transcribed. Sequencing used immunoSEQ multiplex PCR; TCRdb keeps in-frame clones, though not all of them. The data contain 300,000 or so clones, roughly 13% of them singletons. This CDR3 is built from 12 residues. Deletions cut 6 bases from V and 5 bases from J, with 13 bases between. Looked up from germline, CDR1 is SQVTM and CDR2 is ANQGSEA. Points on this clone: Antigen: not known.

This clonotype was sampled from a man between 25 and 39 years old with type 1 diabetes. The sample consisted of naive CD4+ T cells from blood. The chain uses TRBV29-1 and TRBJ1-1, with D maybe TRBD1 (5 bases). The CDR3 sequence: CSVRSGGTEAFF. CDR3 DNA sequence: TGCAGCGTCCGATCGGGGGGGACTGAAGCTTTCTTT.